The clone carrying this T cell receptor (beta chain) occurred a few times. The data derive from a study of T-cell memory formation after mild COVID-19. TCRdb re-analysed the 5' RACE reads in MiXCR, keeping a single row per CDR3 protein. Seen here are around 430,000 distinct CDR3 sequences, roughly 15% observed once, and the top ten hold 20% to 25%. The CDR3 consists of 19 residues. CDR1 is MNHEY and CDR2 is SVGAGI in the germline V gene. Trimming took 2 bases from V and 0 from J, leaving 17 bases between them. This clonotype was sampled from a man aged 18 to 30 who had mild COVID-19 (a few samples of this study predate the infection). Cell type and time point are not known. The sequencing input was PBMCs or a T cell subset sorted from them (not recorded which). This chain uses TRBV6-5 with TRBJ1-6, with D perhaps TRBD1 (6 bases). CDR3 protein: CASSYRLDRPSSYNSPLHF. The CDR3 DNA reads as TGTGCCAGCAGTTACCGACTAGACAGGCCGTCCTCCTATAATTCACCCCTCCACTTT.